These 5 T cell receptor beta chains came from one sample sequenced in a study of response to subunit inactivated influenza vaccine. TCRdb itself ran the RT-PCR reads through MiXCR, one entry per CDR3 protein. The sample lists a few hundred thousand distinct CDR3 sequences, more than 9% occurring once. This sample comprised non-naive T cells sorted from PBMCs, obtained less than 15 days before vaccination. The receptors derive from a middle-aged man who received an inactivated influenza vaccine.

This sequence joins TRBV2 and TRBJ2-7; 10 nucleotides match TRBD2. V lost 1 base and J lost 0; bases outside the gene matches: 3. There are 16 residues in the CDR3. CDR1 and CDR2 (germline): SNHLY, FYNNEI. Here the CDR3 reads CASSEVSGGLSYEQYF. Written as DNA, the CDR3 is TGTGCCAGCAGTGAAGTTAGCGGGGGGCTCTCCTACGAGCAGTACTTC.

CDR3 sequence reads: CASNRRGPDEQYF. CDR3 DNA sequence: TGTGCCAGCAATCGAAGGGGACCTGACGAGCAGTACTTC. This chain joins TRBV2 and TRBJ2-7; D possibly matches TRBD1 or TRBD2 (5 bases each). The CDR3 length is 13 residues. Germline V gene lookup returns CDR1 SNHLY and CDR2 FYNNEI. V was pared by 7 bases and J by 5 bases, with 15 bases between.

The table lists this clonotype with a few counts. The V call is TRBV6-1, the J call TRBJ2-7; TRBD2 aligns across 15 bases. The ends lost 8 bases at V and 2 bases at J; junction bases unmatched: 10. CDR3 length: 17 amino acids. From germline, CDR1 is MNHNS and CDR2 SASEGT. CDR3 amino acids: CASYAGLAGGDTYEQYF. In DNA, the CDR3 is TGTGCCAGCTATGCGGGACTAGCGGGAGGCGATACCTACGAGCAGTACTTC.

V usage is TRBV12-3 or TRBV12-4 and J usage is TRBJ2-3; 14 bases align to TRBD2. The CDR3 runs to 15 residues. Trimming at V came to 6 bases and at J to 5 bases, leaving 4 bases not matched to a gene. The CDR3 DNA reads TGTGCCAGCAGCGGACTAGCGGGGGGTCGAGATACGCAGTATTTT. This gives the protein CASSGLAGGRDTQYF.

This clonotype has a handful of counts. The gene calls are TRBV10-3 and TRBJ2-3; D not certain. Germline CDR1 is ENHRY and CDR2 is SYGVKD. Trimming took off 4 bases at V and 0 bases at J, with 17 bases between the two ends. CDR3 length: 17 amino acids. The CDR3 here is CAISVEAGQTSTDTQYF. CDR3 sequence (DNA): TGTGCCATCAGTGTAGAGGCAGGCCAAACTAGCACAGATACGCAGTATTTT.